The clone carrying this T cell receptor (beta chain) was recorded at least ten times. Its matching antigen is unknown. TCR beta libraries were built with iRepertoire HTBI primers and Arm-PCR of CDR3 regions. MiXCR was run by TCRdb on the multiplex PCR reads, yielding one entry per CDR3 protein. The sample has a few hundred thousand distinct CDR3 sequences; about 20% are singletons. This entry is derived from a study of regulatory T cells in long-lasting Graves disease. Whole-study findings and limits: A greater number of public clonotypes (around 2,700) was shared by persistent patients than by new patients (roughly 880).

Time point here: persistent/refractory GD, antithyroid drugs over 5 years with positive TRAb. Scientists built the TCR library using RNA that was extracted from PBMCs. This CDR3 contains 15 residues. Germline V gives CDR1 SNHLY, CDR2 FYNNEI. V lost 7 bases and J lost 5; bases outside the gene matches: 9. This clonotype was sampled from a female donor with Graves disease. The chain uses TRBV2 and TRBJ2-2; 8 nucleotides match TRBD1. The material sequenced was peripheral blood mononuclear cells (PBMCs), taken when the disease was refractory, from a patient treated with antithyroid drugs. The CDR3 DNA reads TGTGCCAGCACGACGACAGGGGCGGGGACCGGGGAGCTGTTTTTT. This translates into CASTTTGAGTGELFF.